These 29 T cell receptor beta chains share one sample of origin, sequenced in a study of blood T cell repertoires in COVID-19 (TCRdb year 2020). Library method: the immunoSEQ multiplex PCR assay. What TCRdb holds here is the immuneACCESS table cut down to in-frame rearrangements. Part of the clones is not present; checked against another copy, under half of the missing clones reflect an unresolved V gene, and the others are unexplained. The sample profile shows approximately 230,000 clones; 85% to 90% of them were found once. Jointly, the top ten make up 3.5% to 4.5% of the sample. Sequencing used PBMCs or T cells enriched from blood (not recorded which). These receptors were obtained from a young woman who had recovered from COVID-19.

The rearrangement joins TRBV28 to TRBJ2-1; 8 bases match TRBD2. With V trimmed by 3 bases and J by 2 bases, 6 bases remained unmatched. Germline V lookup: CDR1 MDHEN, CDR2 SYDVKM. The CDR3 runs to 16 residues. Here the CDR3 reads CASSFSLAGPYNEQFF. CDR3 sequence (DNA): TGTGCCAGCAGTTTTAGCCTAGCGGGCCCCTACAATGAGCAGTTCTTC.

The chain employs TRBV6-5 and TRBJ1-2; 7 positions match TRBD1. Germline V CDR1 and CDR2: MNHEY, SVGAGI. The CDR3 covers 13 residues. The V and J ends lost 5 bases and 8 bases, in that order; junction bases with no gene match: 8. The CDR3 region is CASSKNRGGGYTF. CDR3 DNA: TGTGCCAGCAGTAAGAACAGGGGAGGAGGCTACACCTTC.

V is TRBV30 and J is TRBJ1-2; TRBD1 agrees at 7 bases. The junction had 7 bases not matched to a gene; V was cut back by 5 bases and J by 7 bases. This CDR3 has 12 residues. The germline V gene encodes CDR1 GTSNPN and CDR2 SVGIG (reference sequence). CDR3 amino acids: CAWAGTVIGYTF. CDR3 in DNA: TGTGCCTGGGCCGGGACAGTCATTGGCTACACCTTC.

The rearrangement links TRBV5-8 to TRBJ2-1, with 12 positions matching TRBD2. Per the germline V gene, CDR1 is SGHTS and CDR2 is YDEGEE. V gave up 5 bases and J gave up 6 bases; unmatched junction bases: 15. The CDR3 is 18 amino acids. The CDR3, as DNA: TGTGCCAGCAGTTCTCTAGCGGGAGGGCCCGGGTCCGGCAATGAGCAGTTCTTC. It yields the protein CASSSLAGGPGSGNEQFF.

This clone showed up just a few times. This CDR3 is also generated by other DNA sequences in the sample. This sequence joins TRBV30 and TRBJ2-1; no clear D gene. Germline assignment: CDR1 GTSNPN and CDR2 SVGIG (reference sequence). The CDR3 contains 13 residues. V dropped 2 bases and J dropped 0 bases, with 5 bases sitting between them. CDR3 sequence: CAWSPSSYNEQFF. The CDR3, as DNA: TGTGCCTGGAGTCCTAGCTCCTACAATGAGCAGTTCTTC.

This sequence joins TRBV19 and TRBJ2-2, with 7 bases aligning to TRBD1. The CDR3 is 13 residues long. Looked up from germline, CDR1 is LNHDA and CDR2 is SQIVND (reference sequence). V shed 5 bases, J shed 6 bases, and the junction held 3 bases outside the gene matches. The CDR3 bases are TGTGCCAGTAGTTACCAGGGGGCCGGGGAGCTGTTTTTT. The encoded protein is CASSYQGAGELFF.

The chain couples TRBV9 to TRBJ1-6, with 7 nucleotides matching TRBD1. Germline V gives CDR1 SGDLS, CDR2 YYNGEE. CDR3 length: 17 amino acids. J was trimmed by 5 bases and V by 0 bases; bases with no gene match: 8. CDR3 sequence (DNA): TGTGCCAGCAGCGTAGAATCAGGGACAGACCATAATTCACCCCTCCACTTT. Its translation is CASSVESGTDHNSPLHF.

This chain's CDR3 is CASSLGLKGRGEQFF. CDR3 DNA: TGTGCCAGCAGCTTAGGGTTGAAAGGGCGGGGCGAGCAGTTCTTC. This rearrangement joins TRBV7-6 to TRBJ2-1, with D possibly TRBD2 on 6 matching bases. The CDR3 is 15 amino acids. Looked up from germline, CDR1 is SGHVS and CDR2 is FNYEAQ. V dropped 1 base and J dropped 10 bases, with 17 bases sitting between them.

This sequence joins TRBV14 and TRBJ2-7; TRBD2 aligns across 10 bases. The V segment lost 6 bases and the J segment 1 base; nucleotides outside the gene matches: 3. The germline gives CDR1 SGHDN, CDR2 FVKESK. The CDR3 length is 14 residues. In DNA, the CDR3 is TGTGCCAGCAGGGAGCGGGAGGGTTCCTACGAGCAGTACTTC. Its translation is CASREREGSYEQYF.

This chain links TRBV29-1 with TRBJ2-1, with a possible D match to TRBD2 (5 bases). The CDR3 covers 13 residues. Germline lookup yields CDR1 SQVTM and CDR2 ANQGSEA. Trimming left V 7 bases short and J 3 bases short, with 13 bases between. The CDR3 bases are TGCAGCGGTCAAGGAGGACTCTACAATGAGCAGTTCTTC. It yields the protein CSGQGGLYNEQFF.

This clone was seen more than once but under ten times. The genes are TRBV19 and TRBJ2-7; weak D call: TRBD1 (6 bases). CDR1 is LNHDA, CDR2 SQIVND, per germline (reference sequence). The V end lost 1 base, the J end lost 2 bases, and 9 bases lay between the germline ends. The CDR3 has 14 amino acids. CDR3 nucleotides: TGTGCCAGTAGTATAGGCAGGGGAGCCTACGAGCAGTACTTC. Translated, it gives CASSIGRGAYEQYF.

CDR3 sequence reads: CASSVGTGAFGYTF. The DNA of the CDR3 is TGTGCCAGCAGCGTAGGGACAGGGGCTTTTGGCTACACCTTC. The chain combines TRBV9 with TRBJ1-2; 9 nucleotides agree with TRBD1. The V segment lost 0 bases and the J segment 7 bases; nucleotides outside the gene matches: 4. The CDR3 consists of 14 residues. Germline CDR1 reads SGDLS; CDR2 reads YYNGEE.

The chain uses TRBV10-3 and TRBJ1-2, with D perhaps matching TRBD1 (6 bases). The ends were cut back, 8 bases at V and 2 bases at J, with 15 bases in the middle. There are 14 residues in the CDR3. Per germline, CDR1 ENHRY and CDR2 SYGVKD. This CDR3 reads CAIGQGNTNYGYTF. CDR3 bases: TGTGCCATCGGTCAGGGGAATACAAACTATGGCTACACCTTC.

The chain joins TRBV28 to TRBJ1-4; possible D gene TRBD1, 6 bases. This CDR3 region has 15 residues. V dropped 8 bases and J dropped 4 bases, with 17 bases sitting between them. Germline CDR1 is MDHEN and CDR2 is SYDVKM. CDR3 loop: CASSEPRGDNEKLFF. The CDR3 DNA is TGTGCCAGCTCCGAACCCAGGGGCGATAATGAAAAACTGTTTTTT.

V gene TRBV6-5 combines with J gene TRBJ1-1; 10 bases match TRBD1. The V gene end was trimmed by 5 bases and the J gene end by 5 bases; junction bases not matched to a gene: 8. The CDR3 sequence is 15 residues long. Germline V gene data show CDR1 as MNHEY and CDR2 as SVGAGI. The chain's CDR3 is CASSTLTGGGTEAFF. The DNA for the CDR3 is TGTGCCAGCAGTACCTTGACAGGGGGCGGGACTGAAGCTTTCTTT.

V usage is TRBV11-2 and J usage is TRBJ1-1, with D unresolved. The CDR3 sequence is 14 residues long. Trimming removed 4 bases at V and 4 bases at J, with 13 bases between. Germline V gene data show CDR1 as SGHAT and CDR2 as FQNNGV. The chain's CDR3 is CASSSPPAATEAFF. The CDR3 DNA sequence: TGTGCCAGCAGCTCCCCGCCGGCGGCCACTGAAGCTTTCTTT.

CDR3 loop: CASSPLHSSYEQYF. The DNA for the CDR3 is TGTGCCAGCAGCCCTCTGCACAGCTCCTACGAGCAGTACTTC. The rearrangement uses TRBV7-2 and TRBJ2-7; D not certain. CDR1 and CDR2 (germline): SGHTA, FQGNSA. This CDR3 contains 14 residues. V gave up 5 bases and J gave up 0 bases, with 11 bases separating them.

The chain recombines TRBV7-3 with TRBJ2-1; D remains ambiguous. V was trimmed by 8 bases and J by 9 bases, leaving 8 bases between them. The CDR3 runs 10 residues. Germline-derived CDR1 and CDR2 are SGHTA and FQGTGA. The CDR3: CASLRIEQFF. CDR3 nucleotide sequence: TGTGCCAGCCTCAGGATTGAGCAGTTCTTC.

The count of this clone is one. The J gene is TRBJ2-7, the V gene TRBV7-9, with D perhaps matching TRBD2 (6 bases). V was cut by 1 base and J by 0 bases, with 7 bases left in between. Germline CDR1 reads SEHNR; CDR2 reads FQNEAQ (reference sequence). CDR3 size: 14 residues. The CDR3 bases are TGTGCCAGCAGCTTAGACGGGAGCTCCTACGAGCAGTACTTC. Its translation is CASSLDGSSYEQYF.

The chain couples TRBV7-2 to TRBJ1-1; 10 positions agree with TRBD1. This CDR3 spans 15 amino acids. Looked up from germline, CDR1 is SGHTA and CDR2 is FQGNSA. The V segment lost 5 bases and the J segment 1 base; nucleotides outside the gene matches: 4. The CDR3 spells CASSPRQGANTEAFF. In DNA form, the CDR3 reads TGTGCCAGCAGCCCGAGACAGGGGGCGAACACTGAAGCTTTCTTT.

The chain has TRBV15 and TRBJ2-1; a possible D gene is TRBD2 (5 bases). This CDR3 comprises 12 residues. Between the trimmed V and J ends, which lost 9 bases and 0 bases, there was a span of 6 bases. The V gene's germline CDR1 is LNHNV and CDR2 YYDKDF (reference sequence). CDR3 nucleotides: TGTGCCACGGGAGTCTCCTACAATGAGCAGTTCTTC. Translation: CATGVSYNEQFF.

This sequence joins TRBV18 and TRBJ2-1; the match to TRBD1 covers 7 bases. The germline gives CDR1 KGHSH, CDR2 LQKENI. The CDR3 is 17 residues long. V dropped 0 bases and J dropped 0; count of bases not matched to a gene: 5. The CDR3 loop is CASSPPLWDSSYNEQFF. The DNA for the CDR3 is TGTGCCAGCTCACCACCACTCTGGGACAGCTCCTACAATGAGCAGTTCTTC.

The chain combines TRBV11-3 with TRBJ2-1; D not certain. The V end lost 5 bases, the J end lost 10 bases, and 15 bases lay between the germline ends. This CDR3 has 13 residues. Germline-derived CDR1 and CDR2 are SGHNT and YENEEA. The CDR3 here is CASSLSEIGEQFF. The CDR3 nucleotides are TGTGCCAGCAGCCTATCAGAGATCGGGGAGCAGTTCTTC.

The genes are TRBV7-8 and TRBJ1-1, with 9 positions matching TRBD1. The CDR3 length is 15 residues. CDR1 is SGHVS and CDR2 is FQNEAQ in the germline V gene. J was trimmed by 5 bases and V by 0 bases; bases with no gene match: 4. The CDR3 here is CASSLADRGTTEAFF. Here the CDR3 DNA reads TGTGCCAGCAGCTTAGCGGACAGGGGTACGACTGAAGCTTTCTTT.

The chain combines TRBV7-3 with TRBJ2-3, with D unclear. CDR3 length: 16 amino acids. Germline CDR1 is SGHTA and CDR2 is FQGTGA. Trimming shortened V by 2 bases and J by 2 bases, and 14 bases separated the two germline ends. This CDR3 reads CASSLEPWQSTDTQYF. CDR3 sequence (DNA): TGTGCCAGCAGCTTAGAACCCTGGCAGTCCACAGATACGCAGTATTTT.

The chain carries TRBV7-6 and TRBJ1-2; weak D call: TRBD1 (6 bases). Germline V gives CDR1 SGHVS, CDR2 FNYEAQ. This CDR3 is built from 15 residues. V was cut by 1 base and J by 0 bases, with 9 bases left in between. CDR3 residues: CASSLGRTANYGYTF. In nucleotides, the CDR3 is TGTGCCAGCAGCTTAGGACGGACAGCTAACTATGGCTACACCTTC. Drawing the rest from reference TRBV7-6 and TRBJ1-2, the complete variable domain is GAGVSQSPRYKVTKRGQDVALRCDPISGHVSLYWYRQALGQGPEFLTYFNYEAQQDKSGLPNDRFSAERPEGSISTLTIQRTEQRDSAMYRCASSLGRTANYGYTFGSGTRLTVV.

CDR3 loop: CATSTGKNTEAFF. The CDR3 DNA reads as TGTGCCACCTCCACAGGGAAGAACACTGAAGCTTTCTTT. J is TRBJ1-1 and V is TRBV9, with TRBD1 as a possible D gene (6 bases). Trimming took 9 bases from V and 1 from J, leaving 13 bases between them. CDR1 and CDR2 (germline): SGDLS, YYNGEE. The CDR3 has 13 residues.

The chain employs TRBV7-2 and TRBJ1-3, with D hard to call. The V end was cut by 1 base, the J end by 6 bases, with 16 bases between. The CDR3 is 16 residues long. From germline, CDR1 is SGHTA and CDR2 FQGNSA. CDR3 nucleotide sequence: TGTGCCAGCAGCTTAGTCTCCGGGTCAGACTTAAACACCATATATTTT. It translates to CASSLVSGSDLNTIYF. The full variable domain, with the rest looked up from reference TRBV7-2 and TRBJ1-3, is GAGVSQSPSNKVTEKGKDVELRCDPISGHTALYWYRQSLGQGLEFLIYFQGNSAPDKSGLPSDRFSAERTGGSVSTLTIQRTQQEDSAVYLCASSLVSGSDLNTIYFGEGSWLTVV.

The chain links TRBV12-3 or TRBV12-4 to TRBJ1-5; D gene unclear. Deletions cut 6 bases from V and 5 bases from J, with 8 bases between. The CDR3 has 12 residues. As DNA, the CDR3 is TGTGCCAGCAGCGTCAGCGATCAGCCCCAGCATTTT. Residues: CASSVSDQPQHF.